This TCR beta chain is from a study of T cell repertoires in cytomegalovirus infection. General study points: Dominating the ex vivo response were HLA-C-restricted CMV-specific TCR beta clonotypes. Carriers of CMV plus the relevant HLA were identified by cumulative public TCR beta family frequency.

Of note for this clonotype: Its antigen is unidentified.

From the reads, TCRdb called clonotypes with MiXCR, one entry per CDR3 protein. The data hold about 360,000 distinct CDR3 sequences, with 15% to 20% observed a single time. This CDR3 is built from 13 residues. Trimming removed 3 bases at V and 4 bases at J, with 9 bases between. Per germline, CDR1 WSHSY and CDR2 SAAADI. This TCR came from a human donor in good health (CMV status not recorded). Some clones in this sample may be carry-over from other donors' samples. Source material: PBMCs. The chain joins TRBV10-2 to TRBJ1-1; D unresolved. CDR3 DNA: TGCGCCAGCAGTGAAAGAATGCCCACTGAAGCTTTCTTT. Protein product: CASSERMPTEAFF.